A single sample gave rise to the 27 T cell receptor beta chains below, sequenced in a study of response to subunit inactivated influenza vaccine. TCRdb recomputed calls from the RT-PCR reads with MiXCR, one row per CDR3 protein. The sample records 500,000 to 600,000 distinct CDR3 sequences, 12% being singletons. Sequencing used PBMCs from blood, obtained on the day of vaccination. The receptors originated from a man in his fifties or sixties who received an inactivated influenza vaccine.

This clonotype was recorded a few times. The rearrangement uses TRBV11-2 and TRBJ2-7; maybe TRBD1 (6 bases). The CDR3 runs 10 residues. Per germline, CDR1 SGHAT and CDR2 FQNNGV. Trimming shortened V by 7 bases and J by 10 bases, and 11 bases separated the two germline ends. The CDR3: CASIYREQYF. The CDR3 DNA is TGTGCCAGCATTTACAGGGAACAGTACTTC.

J is TRBJ1-1 and V is TRBV9; 9 nucleotides align to TRBD1. Trimming removed 0 bases from V and 8 bases from J; junction bases left unmatched: 5. Germline assignment: CDR1 SGDLS and CDR2 YYNGEE. The CDR3 contains 14 residues. This chain's CDR3 is CASSVAGGTGEAFF. CDR3 nucleotides: TGTGCCAGCAGCGTAGCGGGCGGGACAGGGGAAGCTTTCTTT.

Only a few counts were recorded for this clonotype. The chain carries TRBV29-1 and TRBJ2-3; D remains ambiguous. Trimming left V 4 bases short and J 6 bases short, with 5 bases between. CDR1 and CDR2 from the germline V gene are SQVTM and ANQGSEA. CDR3 length equals 10 residues. Here the CDR3 DNA reads TGCAGCGTTGTTGTGGATACGCAGTATTTT. Protein product: CSVVVDTQYF.

This clonotype was detected a few times. The chain has TRBV3-1 and TRBJ1-2, with D unresolved. V was shortened by 0 bases and J by 4 bases, with 12 bases between the two germline ends. The CDR3 has 15 amino acids. Germline assignment: CDR1 LGHDT and CDR2 YNNKEL (reference sequence). In DNA form, the CDR3 reads TGTGCCAGCAGCCAAGATCTTGGCCAGCTCTATGGCTACACCTTC. It specifies CASSQDLGQLYGYTF.

V usage is TRBV5-1 and J usage is TRBJ2-1; TRBD1 matches at 9 bases. Per the germline V gene, CDR1 is SGHRS and CDR2 is YFSETQ. Trimming cost V 1 base and J 0 bases; bases outside gene matches: 11. The CDR3 is 19 residues long. CDR3 bases: TGCGCCAGCAGCTTGCTGAGGACAGGGGACCCCCTCTCCTACAATGAGCAGTTCTTC. Its protein is CASSLLRTGDPLSYNEQFF.

In this sample, this clonotype turned up a few times. This sequence joins TRBV10-3 and TRBJ2-7; no definite D call. The CDR3 contains 11 residues. Trimming took 8 bases from V and 5 from J, leaving 10 bases between them. Per the germline V gene, CDR1 is ENHRY and CDR2 is SYGVKD. Here the CDR3 reads CAILAVDEQYF. CDR3 bases: TGTGCCATCTTAGCAGTTGACGAGCAGTACTTC.

The chain joins TRBV14 to TRBJ2-2; D is uncertain. Germline V gene lookup returns CDR1 SGHDN and CDR2 FVKESK. The V and J ends lost 0 bases and 6 bases respectively, with 8 bases between them. The CDR3 runs 14 residues. CDR3 nucleotides: TGTGCCAGCAGCCAAGATTGGGTTGCCGGGGAGCTGTTTTTT. Amino acid sequence: CASSQDWVAGELFF.

This clonotype was recorded many times. This chain uses TRBV5-6 with TRBJ2-3, with D maybe TRBD1 (6 bases). The CDR3 is 15 amino acids. V lost 0 bases, J lost 1 base, and 9 bases lay in between. The germline CDR1 and CDR2 sequences are SGHDT and YYEEEE. Here the CDR3 reads CASSLDRTGTDTQYF. Written as DNA, the CDR3 is TGTGCCAGCAGCTTGGACAGGACAGGCACAGATACGCAGTATTTT.

The rearrangement links TRBV3-1 to TRBJ2-5; 12 positions match TRBD2. CDR1 and CDR2 (germline): LGHDT, YNNKEL (reference sequence). The ends lost 1 base at V and 4 bases at J; junction bases unmatched: 4. CDR3 length equals 16 residues. CDR3 protein: CASSQGLAGASETQYF. In DNA, the CDR3 is TGTGCCAGCAGCCAAGGACTAGCGGGAGCCTCAGAGACCCAGTACTTC.

The rearrangement uses TRBV10-3 and TRBJ2-7; 9 nucleotides align to TRBD1. The V and J ends lost 5 bases and 4 bases, in that order; junction bases with no gene match: 15. The CDR3 contains 17 residues. Germline CDR1 ENHRY, CDR2 SYGVKD. The CDR3 protein is CAISRQSEGTGTYEQYF. The CDR3 DNA sequence: TGTGCCATCAGTAGACAGTCGGAGGGGACAGGGACTTACGAGCAGTACTTC.

The table lists this clonotype with a few counts. The chain carries TRBV20-1 and TRBJ1-5; D is undetermined. The V and J ends lost 6 bases and 0 bases respectively, with 12 bases between them. Germline lookup yields CDR1 DFQATT and CDR2 SNEGSKA (reference sequence). The CDR3 contains 14 residues. For the CDR3, the DNA is TGCAGTGCCGCAGGAACCAGTAGCAATCAGCCCCAGCATTTT. Protein sequence: CSAAGTSSNQPQHF.

The V and J genes are TRBV7-7 and TRBJ2-5; a weak D match, TRBD1 (6 bases). Germline values: CDR1 SSHAT, CDR2 FNYEAQ (reference sequence). Trimming cost V 5 bases and J 5 bases, with 15 bases left between them. The length of the CDR3 is 14 residues. CDR3 nucleotides: TGTGCCAGCAGCCCGACAGGTTTCTCGGAGACCCAGTACTTC. Residues: CASSPTGFSETQYF.

This clonotype was found a few times. This chain links TRBV3-1 with TRBJ2-2; 8 bases agree with TRBD2. The CDR3 spans 16 residues. The junction had 7 bases not matched to a gene; V was cut back by 3 bases and J by 4 bases. The germline V gene encodes CDR1 LGHDT and CDR2 YNNKEL (reference sequence). DNA for the CDR3: TGTGCCAGCAGCCAGACCCCGGGGGGGGCCACCGGGGAGCTGTTTTTT. Encoded protein: CASSQTPGGATGELFF.

This clonotype has just one count. V is TRBV7-9 and J is TRBJ2-3, with D possibly TRBD2 on 6 matching bases. The V gene lost 1 base and the J gene lost 6 bases, with 14 bases spanning the gap. The CDR3 spans 15 residues. Germline-derived CDR1 and CDR2 are SEHNR and FQNEAQ (reference sequence). CDR3 sequence (DNA): TGTGCCAGCAGCTTAGTTGGTGGCGCGGGGGATACGCAGTATTTT. This codes for CASSLVGGAGDTQYF.

This clonotype was recorded a few times. The chain has TRBV5-1 and TRBJ2-3, with 8 bases matching TRBD2. V shed 2 bases and J 5 bases; nucleotides not matched to a gene: 7. Germline CDR1 is SGHRS and CDR2 is YFSETQ. CDR3 length: 15 amino acids. The CDR3 nucleotides are TGCGCCAGCAGCTTAGCGGGGGCGCGGGTAGATACGCAGTATTTT. This gives the protein CASSLAGARVDTQYF. Complete variable domain (other parts from reference TRBV5-1 and TRBJ2-3): KAGVTQTPRYLIKTRGQQVTLSCSPISGHRSVSWYQQTPGQGLQFLFEYFSETQRNKGNFPGRFSGRQFSNSRSEMNVSTLELGDSALYLCASSLAGARVDTQYFGPGTRLTVL.

This clonotype was picked up a small number of times. The chain combines TRBV7-9 with TRBJ2-7, with TRBD2 matching 11 bases. This CDR3 has 17 residues. With V trimmed by 1 base and J by 4 bases, 9 bases remained unmatched. The germline V gene encodes CDR1 SEHNR and CDR2 FQNEAQ (reference sequence). The CDR3 protein is CASSLGHGTSGYYEQYF. The CDR3 nucleotides read TGTGCCAGCAGCTTAGGACACGGGACTAGCGGTTATTACGAGCAGTACTTC.

This clonotype appeared a few times. The rearrangement joins TRBV11-1 to TRBJ1-6; 7 bases fit TRBD1. Germline-derived CDR1 and CDR2 are SGHAT and FQDESV (reference sequence). V dropped 2 bases and J dropped 6; count of bases not matched to a gene: 16. The CDR3 is 19 residues long. Written as DNA, the CDR3 is TGTGCCAGCAGCTTATGGGGGATTGGGACGGGACAGCTTAATTCACCCCTCCACTTT. This codes for CASSLWGIGTGQLNSPLHF.

This chain joins TRBV27 and TRBJ2-2; weak D call: TRBD1 (5 bases). There are 15 residues in the CDR3. Germline values: CDR1 MNHEY, CDR2 SMNVEV (reference sequence). Trimming pared 5 bases from V and 7 bases from J, leaving 17 bases between. This chain's CDR3 is CASSLLGAVNGELFF. The CDR3, as DNA: TGTGCCAGCAGTCTTCTTGGGGCGGTAAACGGGGAGCTGTTTTTT.

In this sample, this clonotype turned up a few times. The V gene is TRBV10-3, the J gene TRBJ2-5; 8 bases map to TRBD2. Germline lookup yields CDR1 ENHRY and CDR2 SYGVKD. The CDR3 is 18 amino acids. V was pared by 0 bases and J by 5 bases, with 14 bases of the junction left unmatched. This CDR3 is CAISESGAGGLPRETQYF. As DNA, the CDR3 is TGTGCCATCAGTGAGTCCGGTGCGGGGGGACTACCAAGGGAGACCCAGTACTTC.

This clonotype was counted between two and nine times. The CDR3 DNA follows: TGTGCCAGCAGCCAACATGGAGGCACCGGGGAGCTGTTTTTT. Translation gives CASSQHGGTGELFF. The V call is TRBV3-1, the J call TRBJ2-2; possibly TRBD2 for D (5 bases). Germline assignment: CDR1 LGHDT and CDR2 YNNKEL (reference sequence). V lost 2 bases, J lost 4 bases, and 8 bases lay in between. CDR3 length: 14 amino acids.

The gene calls are TRBV6-2 or TRBV6-3 and TRBJ2-3, with D possibly TRBD2 on 7 matching bases. Germline CDR1 is MNHEY and CDR2 is SVGEGT. The CDR3 runs to 18 residues. V dropped 8 bases and J dropped 2 bases, with 26 bases sitting between them. The CDR3 coding sequence is TGTGCCAGCGTCCCTTCGGCGGGGGCTGTGGAGGTCACAGATACGCAGTATTTT. This encodes CASVPSAGAVEVTDTQYF.

This clonotype appeared many times. The chain recombines TRBV12-3 or TRBV12-4 with TRBJ2-3; 9 positions agree with TRBD2. J was trimmed by 3 bases and V by 4 bases; bases with no gene match: 8. This CDR3 spans 16 amino acids. CDR3 amino acids: CASSYRAGGGTDTQYF. DNA of the CDR3: TGTGCCAGCAGTTACCGTGCGGGGGGGGGGACAGATACGCAGTATTTT.

This clonotype was found many times. The chain uses TRBV29-1 and TRBJ2-3; no clear D. The CDR3 extends over 9 amino acids. Per the germline V gene, CDR1 is SQVTM and CDR2 is ANQGSEA. The V end lost 7 bases, the J end lost 6 bases, and 5 bases lay between the germline ends. The DNA for the CDR3 is TGCAGCGACCACGATACGCAGTATTTT. It specifies CSDHDTQYF.

As concerns this clonotype: Compared with germline, one end of the junction differs, possibly owing to a read error. J is TRBJ2-7 and V is TRBV29-1; D not certain. Germline-derived CDR1 and CDR2 are SQVTM and ANQGSEA. CDR3 length equals 12 residues. The CDR3 DNA reads as TGCAGCGTAACAGAAACCAACTACGAGCACTACTTC. The encoded protein is CSVTETNYEHYF.

This clonotype was counted ten times or more. This chain links TRBV5-1 with TRBJ2-6; D is ambiguous. CDR3 size: 16 residues. Per the germline V gene, CDR1 is SGHRS and CDR2 is YFSETQ. V lost 2 bases to trimming and J lost 0 bases, with 9 bases between them. CDR3 DNA sequence: TGCGCCAGCAGCTTATCCGGATACTCTGGGGCCAACGTCCTGACTTTC. Translated: CASSLSGYSGANVLTF.

The chain carries TRBV9 and TRBJ2-5; tentatively, D is TRBD2 (6 bases). The ends were cut back, 4 bases at V and 7 bases at J, with 17 bases in the middle. Germline assignment: CDR1 SGDLS and CDR2 YYNGEE. This CDR3 contains 14 residues. CDR3 nucleotides: TGTGCCAGCAGCCCTGGTAGCGGCGAAGGGACCCAGTACTTC. Translating gives CASSPGSGEGTQYF. Full variable domain (missing parts from reference TRBV9 and TRBJ2-5): DSGVTQTPKHLITATGQRVTLRCSPRSGDLSVYWYQQSLDQGLQFLIQYYNGEERAKGNILERFSAQQFPDLHSELNLSSLELGDSALYFCASSPGSGEGTQYFGPGTRLLVL.

This clonotype showed up many times. The CDR3 DNA sequence: TGCAGCGGTGGTGGGGACTCCTACGAGCAGTACTTC. Translation gives CSGGGDSYEQYF. This chain connects TRBV29-1 to TRBJ2-7; the D is unclear. Germline V gene data show CDR1 as SQVTM and CDR2 as ANQGSEA. The CDR3 loop spans 12 amino acids. Between the trimmed V and J ends, which lost 7 bases and 0 bases, there was a span of 10 bases.